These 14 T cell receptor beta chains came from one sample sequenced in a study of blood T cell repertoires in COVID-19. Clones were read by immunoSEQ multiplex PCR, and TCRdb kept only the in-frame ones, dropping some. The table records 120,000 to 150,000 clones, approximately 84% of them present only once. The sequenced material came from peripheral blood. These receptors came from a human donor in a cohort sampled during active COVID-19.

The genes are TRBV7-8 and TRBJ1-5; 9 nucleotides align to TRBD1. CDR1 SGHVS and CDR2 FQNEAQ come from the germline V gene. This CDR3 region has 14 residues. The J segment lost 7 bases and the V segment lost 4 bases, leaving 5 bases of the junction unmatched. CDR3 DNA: TGTGCCAGCAGCTCGGGACAGGGAGGACAGCCCCAGCATTTT. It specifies CASSSGQGGQPQHF.

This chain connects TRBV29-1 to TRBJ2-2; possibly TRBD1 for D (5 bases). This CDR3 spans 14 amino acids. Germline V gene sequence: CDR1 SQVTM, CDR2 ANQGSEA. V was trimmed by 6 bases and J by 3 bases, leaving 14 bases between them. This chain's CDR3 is CSVTQDEYTGELFF. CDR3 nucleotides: TGCAGCGTCACACAGGATGAATACACCGGGGAGCTGTTTTTT.

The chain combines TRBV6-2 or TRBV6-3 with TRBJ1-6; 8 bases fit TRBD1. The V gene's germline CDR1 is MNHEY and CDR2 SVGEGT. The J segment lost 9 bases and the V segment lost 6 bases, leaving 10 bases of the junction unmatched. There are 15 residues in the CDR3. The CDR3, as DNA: TGTGCCAGCAGCCCGCCCGGGACAGGCGGTTCACCCCTCCACTTT. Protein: CASSPPGTGGSPLHF.

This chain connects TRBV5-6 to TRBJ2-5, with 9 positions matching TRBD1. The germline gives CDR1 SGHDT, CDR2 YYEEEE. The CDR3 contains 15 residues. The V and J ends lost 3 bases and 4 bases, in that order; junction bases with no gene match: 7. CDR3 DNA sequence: TGTGCCAGCAGCTCTCCGGGACAGGGACTAGAGACCCAGTACTTC. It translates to CASSSPGQGLETQYF.

The CDR3 bases are TGCAGCCCGTCAACGGGGGGAAAAGATACGCAGTATTTT. Protein: CSPSTGGKDTQYF. This chain connects TRBV29-1 to TRBJ2-3; 7 bases agree with TRBD2. CDR3 size: 13 residues. Trimming at V came to 8 bases and at J to 5 bases, leaving 10 bases not matched to a gene. Germline CDR1 is SQVTM and CDR2 is ANQGSEA.

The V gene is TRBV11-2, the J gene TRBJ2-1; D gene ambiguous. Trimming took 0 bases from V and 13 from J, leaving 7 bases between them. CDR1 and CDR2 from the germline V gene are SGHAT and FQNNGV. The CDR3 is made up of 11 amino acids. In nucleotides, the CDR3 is TGTGCCAGCAGCTTAGAAACTATACAGTTCTTC. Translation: CASSLETIQFF.

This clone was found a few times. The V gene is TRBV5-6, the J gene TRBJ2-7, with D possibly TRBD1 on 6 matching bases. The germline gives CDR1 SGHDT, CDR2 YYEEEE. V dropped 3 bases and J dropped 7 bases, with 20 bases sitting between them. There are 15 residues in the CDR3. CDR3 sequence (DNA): TGTGCCAGCAGCTCGACAGGTTATACCACCCGGGAGCAGTACTTC. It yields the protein CASSSTGYTTREQYF.

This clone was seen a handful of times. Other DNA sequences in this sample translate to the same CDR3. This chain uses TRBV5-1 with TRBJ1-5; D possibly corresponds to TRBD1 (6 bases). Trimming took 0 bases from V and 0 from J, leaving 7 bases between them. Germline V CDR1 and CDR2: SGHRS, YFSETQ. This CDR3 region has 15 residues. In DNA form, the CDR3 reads TGCGCCAGCAGCTTGGAGGGGGATAGCAATCAGCCCCAGCATTTT. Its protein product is CASSLEGDSNQPQHF.

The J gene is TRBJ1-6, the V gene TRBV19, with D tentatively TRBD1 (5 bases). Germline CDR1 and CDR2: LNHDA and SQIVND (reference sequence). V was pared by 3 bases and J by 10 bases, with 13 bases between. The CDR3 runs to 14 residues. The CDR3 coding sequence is TGTGCCAGTAGTATTCCCAGGGTAGGGTCACCCCTCCACTTT. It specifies CASSIPRVGSPLHF.

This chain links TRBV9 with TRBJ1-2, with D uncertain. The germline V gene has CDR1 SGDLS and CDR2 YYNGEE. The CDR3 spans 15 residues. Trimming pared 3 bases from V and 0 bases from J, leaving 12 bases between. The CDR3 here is CASSAFGSANYGYTF. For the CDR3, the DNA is TGTGCCAGCAGCGCCTTCGGGTCAGCTAACTATGGCTACACCTTC.

CDR3 in amino acids: CASSIRGDYGYTF. CDR3 in DNA: TGTGCCAGTAGTATCCGGGGTGACTATGGCTACACCTTC. The rearrangement links TRBV19 to TRBJ1-2, with unresolved D. This CDR3 contains 13 residues. Per germline, CDR1 LNHDA and CDR2 SQIVND (reference sequence). Trimming took off 3 bases at V and 3 bases at J, with 8 bases between the two ends.

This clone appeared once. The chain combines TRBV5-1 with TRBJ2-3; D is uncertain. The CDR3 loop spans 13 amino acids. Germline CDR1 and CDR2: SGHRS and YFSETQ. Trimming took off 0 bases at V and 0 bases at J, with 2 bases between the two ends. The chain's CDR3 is CASSLASTDTQYF. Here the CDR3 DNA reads TGCGCCAGCAGCTTGGCTAGCACAGATACGCAGTATTTT.

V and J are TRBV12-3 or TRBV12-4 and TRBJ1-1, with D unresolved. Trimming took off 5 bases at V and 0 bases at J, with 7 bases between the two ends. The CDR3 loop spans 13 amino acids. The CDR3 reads CASSQVMNTEAFF. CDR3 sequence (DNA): TGTGCCAGCAGTCAGGTCATGAACACTGAAGCTTTCTTT.

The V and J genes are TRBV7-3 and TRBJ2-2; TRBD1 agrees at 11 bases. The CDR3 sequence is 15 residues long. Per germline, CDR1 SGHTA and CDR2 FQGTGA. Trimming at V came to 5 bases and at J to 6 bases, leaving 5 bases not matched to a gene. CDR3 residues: CASSPGTGGSGELFF. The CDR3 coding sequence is TGTGCCAGCAGCCCCGGGACAGGGGGGTCCGGGGAGCTGTTTTTT.